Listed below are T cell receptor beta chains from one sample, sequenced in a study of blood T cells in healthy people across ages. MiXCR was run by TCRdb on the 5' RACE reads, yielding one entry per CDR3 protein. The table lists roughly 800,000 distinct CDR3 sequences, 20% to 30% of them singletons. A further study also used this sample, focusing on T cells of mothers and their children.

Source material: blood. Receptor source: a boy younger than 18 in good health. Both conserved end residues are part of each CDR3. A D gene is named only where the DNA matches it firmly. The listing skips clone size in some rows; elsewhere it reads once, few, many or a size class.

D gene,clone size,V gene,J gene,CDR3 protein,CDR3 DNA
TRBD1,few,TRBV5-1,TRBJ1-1,CASRPGGETEAFF,TGCGCCAGCAGACCAGGGGGAGAGACTGAAGCTTTCTTT
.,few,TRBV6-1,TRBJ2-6,CASSDRAGLTISGANVLTF,TGTGCCAGCAGTGACCGGGCAGGGCTTACCATCTCTGGGGCCAACGTCCTGACTTTC
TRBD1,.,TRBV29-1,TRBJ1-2,CSVEAGGANYGYTF,TGCAGCGTTGAAGCAGGGGGCGCGAACTATGGCTACACCTTC
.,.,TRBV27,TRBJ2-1,CASSLYGWSSFNEQFF,TGTGCCAGCAGTCTCTACGGCTGGAGTTCGTTCAATGAGCAGTTCTTC
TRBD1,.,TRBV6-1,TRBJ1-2,CASSLTGRGYTF,TGTGCCAGCAGTTTGACAGGGAGAGGCTACACCTTC
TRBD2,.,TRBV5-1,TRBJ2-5,CASSAWTSGRRETQYF,TGCGCCAGCAGCGCCTGGACTAGCGGGAGACGAGAGACCCAGTACTTC
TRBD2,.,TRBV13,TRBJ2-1,CASSRLAGVDEQFF,TGTGCCAGCAGTAGACTAGCGGGAGTGGATGAGCAGTTCTTC
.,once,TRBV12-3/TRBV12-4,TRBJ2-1,CASSWDFLLHEQFF,TGTGCCAGCAGTTGGGACTTCCTCCTCCATGAGCAGTTCTTC
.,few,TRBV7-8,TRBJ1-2,CASSSTNSGSGYTF,TGTGCCAGCAGCTCGACCAACTCGGGTTCTGGCTACACCTTC
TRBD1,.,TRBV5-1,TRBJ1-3,CASSTTGLAGNTTYF,TGCGCCAGCAGCACGACAGGGCTGGCTGGAAACACCACATATTTT
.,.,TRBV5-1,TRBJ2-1,CASSIERERGVDEQFF,TGCGCCAGCAGTATAGAACGGGAGAGGGGGGTCGATGAGCAGTTCTTC
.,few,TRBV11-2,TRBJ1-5,CASSGLGEGNQPQHF,TGTGCCAGCAGCGGCCTTGGAGAGGGCAATCAGCCCCAGCATTTT
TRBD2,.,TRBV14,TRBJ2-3,CASSLRAGGRQYF,TGTGCCAGCAGCTTGCGGGCGGGAGGGCGTCAGTATTTT
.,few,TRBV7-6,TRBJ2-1,CASSPRWSSRDEQFF,TGTGCCAGCAGCCCCAGGTGGAGTAGCCGGGATGAGCAGTTCTTC
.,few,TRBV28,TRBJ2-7,CASSSFPYEQYF,TGTGCCAGCAGTTCTTTCCCCTACGAGCAGTACTTC
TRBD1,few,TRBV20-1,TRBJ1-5,CSVGQGGGNQPQHF,TGCAGTGTCGGACAGGGCGGCGGCAATCAGCCCCAGCATTTT
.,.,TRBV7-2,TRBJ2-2,CASSLVPSGELFF,TGTGCCAGCAGCTTAGTTCCGAGCGGGGAGCTGTTTTTT
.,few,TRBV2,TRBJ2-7,CASSAFTYEQYF,TGTGCCAGCAGTGCGTTCACCTACGAGCAGTACTTC
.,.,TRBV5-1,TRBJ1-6,CASSFRQTNSPLHF,TGCGCCAGCAGCTTTAGGCAGACTAATTCACCCCTCCACTTT
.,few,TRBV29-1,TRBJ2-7,CSVGTEAYEQYF,TGCAGCGTTGGAACAGAGGCCTACGAGCAGTACTTC
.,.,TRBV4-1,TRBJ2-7,CASSQGVITSYEQYF,TGCGCCAGCAGCCAAGGAGTTATAACCTCCTACGAGCAGTACTTC
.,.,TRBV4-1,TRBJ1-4,CASSQDLDPEKLFF,TGCGCCAGCAGCCAAGATCTAGACCCCGAAAAACTGTTTTTT
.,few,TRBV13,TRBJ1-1,CASASRRLNTEAFF,TGTGCCAGCGCCTCACGCCGTTTAAACACTGAAGCTTTCTTT
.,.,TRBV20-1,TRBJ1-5,CSASGGAGSNQPQHF,TGCAGTGCTTCCGGTGGGGCAGGGAGCAATCAGCCCCAGCATTTT
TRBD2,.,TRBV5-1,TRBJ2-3,CASSLGLAGGNTDTQYF,TGCGCCAGCAGCCTAGGACTAGCGGGAGGGAACACAGATACGCAGTATTTT
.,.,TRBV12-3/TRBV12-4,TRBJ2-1,CASSFGGDTTYNEQFF,TGTGCCAGCAGTTTCGGAGGGGACACTACTTACAATGAGCAGTTCTTC
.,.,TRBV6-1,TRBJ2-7,CASSDKWSGAYEQYF,TGTGCCAGCAGTGATAAGTGGTCCGGGGCCTACGAGCAGTACTTC
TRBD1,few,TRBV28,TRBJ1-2,CAAWDSLNYGYTF,TGTGCCGCCTGGGACAGCCTCAACTATGGCTACACCTTC
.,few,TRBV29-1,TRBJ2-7,CSVAADRFYEQYF,TGCAGCGTTGCGGCAGATAGATTTTACGAGCAGTACTTC
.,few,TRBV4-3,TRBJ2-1,CASSQPGGNEQFF,TGCGCCAGCAGCCAACCGGGTGGCAATGAGCAGTTCTTC
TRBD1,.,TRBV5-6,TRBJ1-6,CASSSLEATGFSPLHF,TGTGCCAGCAGCTCCCTCGAGGCGACAGGGTTTTCACCCCTCCACTTT
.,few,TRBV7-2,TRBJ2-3,CASSFKDRKDTQYF,TGTGCCAGCAGCTTCAAGGATCGGAAGGATACGCAGTATTTT
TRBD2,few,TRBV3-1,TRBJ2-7,CASSQVGTSGSTYEQYF,TGTGCCAGCAGCCAAGTCGGGACTAGCGGGAGTACGTACGAGCAGTACTTC
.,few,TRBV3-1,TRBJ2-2,CASSPRLKNTGELFF,TGTGCCAGCAGCCCAAGACTAAAAAACACCGGGGAGCTGTTTTTT
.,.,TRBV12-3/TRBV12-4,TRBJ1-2,CASSSQGPQRLGYTF,TGTGCCAGCAGTTCCCAGGGGCCCCAGCGGTTAGGCTACACCTTC
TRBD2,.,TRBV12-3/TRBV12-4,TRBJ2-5,CASSLSSGGSQETQYF,TGTGCCAGCAGTTTGTCTAGCGGGGGGAGCCAAGAGACCCAGTACTTC
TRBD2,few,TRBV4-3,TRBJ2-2,CASSQESGGRVTGELFF,TGCGCCAGCAGCCAAGAGAGCGGGGGCCGCGTCACCGGGGAGCTGTTTTTT
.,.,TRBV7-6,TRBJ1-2,CASSGQDLYGYTF,TGTGCCAGCAGCGGGCAGGACCTCTATGGCTACACCTTC
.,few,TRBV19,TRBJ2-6,CASSNIPFSGANVLTF,TGTGCCAGTAGCAATATACCGTTCTCTGGGGCCAACGTCCTGACTTTC
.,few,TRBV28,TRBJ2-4,CASTTGNIQYF,TGTGCCAGCACCACAGGGAACATTCAGTACTTC
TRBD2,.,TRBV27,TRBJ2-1,CASSLLGLAGGLNYNEQFF,TGTGCCAGCAGTTTGTTGGGACTAGCGGGAGGACTCAACTACAATGAGCAGTTCTTC
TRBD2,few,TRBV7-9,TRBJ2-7,CASSPRLAVDYEQYF,TGTGCCAGCAGCCCACGACTAGCGGTGGACTACGAGCAGTACTTC
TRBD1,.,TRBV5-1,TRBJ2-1,CASREPGGDEQIF,TGCGCCAGCAGGGAGCCAGGGGGCGATGAGCAGATCTTC
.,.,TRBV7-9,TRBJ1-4,CASSRPVNEKLFF,TGTGCCAGCAGCCGCCCGGTAAATGAAAAACTGTTTTTT
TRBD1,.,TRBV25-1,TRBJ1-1,CASSGGQTNTEAFF,TGTGCCAGCAGTGGGGGACAGACGAACACTGAAGCTTTCTTT
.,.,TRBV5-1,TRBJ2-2,CASSRGGDRPTGELFF,TGCGCCAGCAGCCGAGGCGGGGACAGACCCACCGGGGAGCTGTTTTTT
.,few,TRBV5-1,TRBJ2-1,CASSLGDTEYNEQFF,TGCGCCAGCAGCTTGGGTGACACTGAGTACAATGAGCAGTTCTTC
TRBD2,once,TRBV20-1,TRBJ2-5,CSAKISAGAETQYF,TGCAGTGCGAAGATATCAGCGGGAGCGGAGACCCAGTACTTC
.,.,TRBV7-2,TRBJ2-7,CASSPRFSGGFYEQYF,TGTGCCAGCAGCCCCCGGTTTAGCGGAGGTTTCTACGAGCAGTACTTC
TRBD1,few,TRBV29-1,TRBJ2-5,CSVSGDSQTQYF,TGCAGCGTTTCCGGGGACAGCCAGACCCAGTACTTC
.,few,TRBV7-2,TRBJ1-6,CASSRARTPNSPLHF,TGCGCCAGCAGCAGGGCACGGACCCCCAATTCACCCCTCCACTTT
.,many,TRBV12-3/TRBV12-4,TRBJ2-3,CASSSMASTDTQYF,TGTGCCAGTTCGAGCATGGCGTCCACAGATACGCAGTATTTT